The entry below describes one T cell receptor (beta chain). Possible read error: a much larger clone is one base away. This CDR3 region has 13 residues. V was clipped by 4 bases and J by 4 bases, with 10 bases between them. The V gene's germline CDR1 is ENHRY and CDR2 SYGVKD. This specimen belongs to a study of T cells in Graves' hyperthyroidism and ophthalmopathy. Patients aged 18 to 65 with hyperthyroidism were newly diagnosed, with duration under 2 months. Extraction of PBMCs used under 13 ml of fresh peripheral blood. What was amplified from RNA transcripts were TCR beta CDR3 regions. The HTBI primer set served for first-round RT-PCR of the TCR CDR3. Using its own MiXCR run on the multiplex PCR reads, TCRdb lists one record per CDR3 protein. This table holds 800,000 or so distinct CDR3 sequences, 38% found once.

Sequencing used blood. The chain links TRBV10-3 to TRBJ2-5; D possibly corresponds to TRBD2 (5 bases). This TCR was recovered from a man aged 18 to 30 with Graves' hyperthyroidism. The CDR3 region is CAISVQRGETQYF. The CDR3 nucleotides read TGTGCCATCAGTGTTCAACGGGGAGAGACCCAGTACTTC.